This T cell receptor beta chain was captured in a study of T-cell memory formation after mild COVID-19. In the study overall: TCR clusters mostly belonged to single donors.

Findings and limits, study-wide: Some SARS-CoV-2-responding clones were already detected in memory before infection. For contracting clones, CD4+ ones sat mainly in CM and EM, CD8+ in EMRA.

This CDR3 has 16 residues. V gave up 5 bases and J gave up 0 bases, with 17 bases separating them. Looked up from germline, CDR1 is SGHTA and CDR2 is FQGNSA. This clonotype was found a few times. What it binds is unknown. Constant-segment primers served in 5'RACE that generated TCR alpha and TCR beta cDNA libraries bearing sample barcodes and UMIs. Each CDR3 protein gets one entry after TCRdb re-called the 5' RACE reads with MiXCR. The table lists about 440,000 distinct CDR3 sequences, over 15% of them singletons. Sequenced sample: PBMCs or a T cell subset sorted from them (not recorded which). The V call is TRBV7-2, the J call TRBJ2-7; maybe TRBD2 (8 bases). This clonotype originated in an adult woman who had mild COVID-19 (a few samples of this study predate the infection). Cell type and time point are not known. This CDR3 reads CASSLGGGGSSYEQYF. CDR3 DNA sequence: TGTGCCAGCAGCCTAGGGGGCGGGGGGAGCTCCTACGAGCAGTACTTC. Variable domain in full (rest from reference TRBV7-2 and TRBJ2-7): GAGVSQSPSNKVTEKGKDVELRCDPISGHTALYWYRQSLGQGLEFLIYFQGNSAPDKSGLPSDRFSAERTGGSVSTLTIQRTQQEDSAVYLCASSLGGGGSSYEQYFGPGTRLTVT.